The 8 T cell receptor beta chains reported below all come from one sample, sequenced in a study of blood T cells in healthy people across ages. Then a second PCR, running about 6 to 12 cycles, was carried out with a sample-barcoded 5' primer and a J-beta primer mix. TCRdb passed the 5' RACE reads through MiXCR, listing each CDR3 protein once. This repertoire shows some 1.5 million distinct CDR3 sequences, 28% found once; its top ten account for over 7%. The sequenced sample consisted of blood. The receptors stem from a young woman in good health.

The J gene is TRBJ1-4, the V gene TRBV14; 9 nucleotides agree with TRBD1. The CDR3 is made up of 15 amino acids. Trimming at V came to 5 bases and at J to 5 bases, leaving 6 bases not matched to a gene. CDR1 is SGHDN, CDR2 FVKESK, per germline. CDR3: CASSRNRGRNEKLFF. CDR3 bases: TGTGCCAGCAGCAGGAACAGGGGGCGAAATGAAAAACTGTTTTTT.

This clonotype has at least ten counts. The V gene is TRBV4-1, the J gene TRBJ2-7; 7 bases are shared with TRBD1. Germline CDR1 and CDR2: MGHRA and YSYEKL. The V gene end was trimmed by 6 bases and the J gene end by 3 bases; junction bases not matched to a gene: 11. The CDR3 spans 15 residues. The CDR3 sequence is CASRFRDSGNYEQYF. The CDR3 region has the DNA TGCGCCAGCAGATTCCGGGACAGCGGTAACTACGAGCAGTACTTC.

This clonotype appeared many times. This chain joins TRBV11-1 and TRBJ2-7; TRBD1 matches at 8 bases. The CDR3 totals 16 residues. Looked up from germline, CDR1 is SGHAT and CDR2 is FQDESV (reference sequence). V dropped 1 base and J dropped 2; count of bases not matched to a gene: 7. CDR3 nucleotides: TGTGCCAGCAGCTTAGAGGGGCACAGGGGGGCCTACGAGCAGTACTTC. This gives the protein CASSLEGHRGAYEQYF.

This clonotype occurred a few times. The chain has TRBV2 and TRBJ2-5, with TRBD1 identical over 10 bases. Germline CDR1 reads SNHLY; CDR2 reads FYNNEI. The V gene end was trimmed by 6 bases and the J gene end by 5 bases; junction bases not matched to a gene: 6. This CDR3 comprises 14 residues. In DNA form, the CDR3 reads TGTGCCAGCAGCCCCGGGACAGGGGTGGAGACCCAGTACTTC. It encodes CASSPGTGVETQYF.

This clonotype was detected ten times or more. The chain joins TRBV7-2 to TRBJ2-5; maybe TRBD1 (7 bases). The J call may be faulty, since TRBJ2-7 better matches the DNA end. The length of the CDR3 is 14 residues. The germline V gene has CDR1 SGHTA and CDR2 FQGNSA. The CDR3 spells CASSFDPQGGEQYF. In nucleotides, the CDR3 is TGTGCCAGCAGCTTCGACCCCCAGGGGGGCGAGCAGTACTTC.

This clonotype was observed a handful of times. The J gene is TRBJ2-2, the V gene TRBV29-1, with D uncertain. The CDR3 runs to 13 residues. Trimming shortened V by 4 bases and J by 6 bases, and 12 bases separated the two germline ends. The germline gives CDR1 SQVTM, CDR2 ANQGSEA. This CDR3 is CSVVSLTAGELFF. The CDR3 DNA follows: TGCAGCGTTGTTTCGCTCACGGCCGGGGAGCTGTTTTTT.

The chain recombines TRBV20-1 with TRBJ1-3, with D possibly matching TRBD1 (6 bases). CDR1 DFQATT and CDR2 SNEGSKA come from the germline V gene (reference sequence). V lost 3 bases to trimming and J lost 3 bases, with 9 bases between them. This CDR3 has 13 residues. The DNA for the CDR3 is TGCAGTGCTAGTTCAGGGGTTGGAAACACCATATATTTT. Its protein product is CSASSGVGNTIYF.

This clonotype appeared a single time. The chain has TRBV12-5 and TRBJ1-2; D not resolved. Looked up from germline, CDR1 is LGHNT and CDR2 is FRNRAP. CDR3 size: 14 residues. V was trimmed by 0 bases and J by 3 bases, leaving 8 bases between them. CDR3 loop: CASGLVPGYYGYTF. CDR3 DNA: TGTGCTAGTGGTTTGGTCCCCGGATACTATGGCTACACCTTC.